The sequence of this TCR beta chain was determined in a study of T-cell reconstitution after alpha-beta-depleted transplantation in children. Preparation of the TCRbeta library involved a method that used unique molecular identifiers. A single record per CDR3 protein comes from TCRdb applying MiXCR to the PCR reads. The sample has a few hundred thousand distinct CDR3 sequences, around 8.9% seen once. This clonotype was seen at least ten times. This CDR3 spans 16 amino acids. V gave up 0 bases and J gave up 2 bases, with 14 bases separating them. Looked up from germline, CDR1 is SGHDT and CDR2 is YYEEEE.

Here the sequenced sample was PBMCs from the stem cell graft donor, taken from the stem cell graft. The source of this sequence is a human donor who donated a stem cell graft to a child with SCID. The genes are TRBV5-6 and TRBJ2-5; possibly TRBD2 for D (6 bases). CDR3 DNA: TGTGCCAGCAGCTTGGGCCCGGGGGTCTATCAAGAGACCCAGTACTTC. Its protein product is CASSLGPGVYQETQYF.